The clone carrying this T cell receptor (beta chain) was recorded once. This entry comes from a study of blood T cell repertoires in COVID-19. Across the whole study: Sites across the United States, Italy and Spain contributed samples from acute and convalescent COVID-19.

Profiled with immunoSEQ multiplex PCR; TCRdb holds only in-frame clones, not every one. The repertoire includes around 80,000 clones, approximately 82% of them detected once, and 10% sits in the top ten. The CDR3 runs 15 residues. V shed 5 bases and J 6 bases; nucleotides not matched to a gene: 5. Germline CDR1 KGHSH, CDR2 LQKENI. The source of this sequence is a man aged 60 to 69 with acute or convalescent COVID-19. Input material: peripheral blood. J is TRBJ2-3 and V is TRBV18; 13 positions match TRBD2. CDR3 sequence (DNA): TGTGCCAGCTCATCGGGGACTAGCGGGGCGGATACGCAGTATTTT. Its translation: CASSSGTSGADTQYF.